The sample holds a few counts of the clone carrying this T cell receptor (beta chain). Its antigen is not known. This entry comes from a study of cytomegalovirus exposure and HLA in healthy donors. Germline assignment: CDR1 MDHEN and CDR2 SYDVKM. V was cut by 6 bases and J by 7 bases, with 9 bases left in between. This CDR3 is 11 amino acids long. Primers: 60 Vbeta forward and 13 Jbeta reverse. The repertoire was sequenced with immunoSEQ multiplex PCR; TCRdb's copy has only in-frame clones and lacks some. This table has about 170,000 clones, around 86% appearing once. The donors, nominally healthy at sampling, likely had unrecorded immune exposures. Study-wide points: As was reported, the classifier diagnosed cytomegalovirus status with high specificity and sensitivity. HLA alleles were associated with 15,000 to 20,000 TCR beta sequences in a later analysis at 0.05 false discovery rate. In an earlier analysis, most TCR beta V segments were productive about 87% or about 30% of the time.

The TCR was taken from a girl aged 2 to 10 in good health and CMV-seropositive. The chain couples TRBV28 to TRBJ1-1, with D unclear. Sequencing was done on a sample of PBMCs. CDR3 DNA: TGTGCCAGCAGCTCCCTCAGTGAAGCTTTCTTT. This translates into CASSSLSEAFF. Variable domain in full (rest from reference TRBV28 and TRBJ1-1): DVKVTQSSRYLVKRTGEKVFLECVQDMDHENMFWYRQDPGLGLRLIYFSYDVKMKEKGDIPEGYSVSREKKERFSLILESASTNQTSMYLCASSSLSEAFFGQGTRLTVV.